The sample holds one count of the clone carrying this T cell receptor beta chain. This sample was taken from a study of blood T cell repertoires in COVID-19. Study-level background: The study drew acute and convalescent COVID-19 samples from the United States, Italy and Spain. PBMCs, B-cell-depleted T cells, or T cells were the source of the cDNA or gDNA that made up the material.

Trimming left V 5 bases short and J 4 bases short, with 8 bases between. Germline-derived CDR1 and CDR2 are SEHNR and FQNEAQ (reference sequence). This CDR3 contains 13 residues. Under the authors' procedure: Estimation of nucleated cell counts was performed using reference gene primer amplification. Only in-frame clones appear in the TCRdb table, and some are missing; sequencing was by immunoSEQ multiplex PCR. Clone size and V and J calls were adopted from that table, with D and trimming inferred from the DNA. This table has around 250,000 clones, approximately 84% appearing once. Donors of Cohort 3 who recovered were those that had two negative PCRs, clearance, or symptom resolution.

The sample was PBMCs or T cells enriched from blood (not recorded which). The source of this sequence is a man aged 18 to 29 who had recovered from COVID-19. The J gene is TRBJ2-2, the V gene TRBV7-9; unclear D gene. The CDR3 nucleotides read TGTGCCAGCAGCCTTAAGCGCACCGGGGAGCTGTTTTTT. Its translation: CASSLKRTGELFF. Filled out from reference TRBV7-9 and TRBJ2-2, the complete variable domain reads DTGVSQNPRHKITKRGQNVTFRCDPISEHNRLYWYRQTLGQGPEFLTYFQNEAQLEKSRLLSDRFSAERPKGSFSTLEIQRTEQGDSAMYLCASSLKRTGELFFGEGSRLTVL.